This T cell receptor (beta chain) was sequenced during a study of regulatory T cells in long-lasting Graves disease. Points from the study as a whole: For persistent Graves' patients, TCR diversity was lower than for newly diagnosed ones.

This clonotype has a count of ten or more. Its antigen remains unidentified. CDR1 and CDR2 from the germline V gene are SNHLY and FYNNEI. The CDR3 contains 15 residues. Trimming removed 4 bases from V and 1 base from J; junction bases left unmatched: 5. TCR beta libraries were built with iRepertoire HTBI primers and Arm-PCR of CDR3 regions. TCRdb re-analysed the multiplex PCR reads in MiXCR, keeping a single row per CDR3 protein. Here the sample spans 550,000 to 600,000 distinct CDR3 sequences, 15% to 20% being singletons. Time point here: newly diagnosed GD, antithyroid drugs for less than 3 months. Extracted RNA from PBMCs served as the source of the TCR library. In each case, Graves' disease was diagnosed per American Thyroid Association guidelines. Into tubes containing EDTA, nine milliliters of peripheral blood were drawn. The same sample was also studied in work on T cells in Graves' hyperthyroidism and ophthalmopathy. That paper states: Most thyroid clonotypes with frequency above 0.001 were detected in blood.

This clonotype was obtained from a man aged 18 to 35 with Graves disease. The chain couples TRBV2 to TRBJ2-5; TRBD2 aligns across 8 bases. The specimen was peripheral blood mononuclear cells (PBMCs), collected at new diagnosis, from a patient treated with antithyroid drugs. The CDR3 protein is CASSGKSGSQETQYF. Written as DNA, the CDR3 is TGTGCCAGCAGTGGAAAGAGCGGGAGCCAAGAGACCCAGTACTTC.